The sequence of this T cell receptor beta chain was determined in a study of T cell responses to AZD1222 COVID-19 vaccine. Notes on the study in general: Across spike, vaccine-associated CD4 TCRs were found, dominant at 160-218 and 743-854.

About this clone: No antigen is known for it.

Produced via immunoSEQ multiplex PCR; TCRdb's table is partial and in-frame only. The repertoire includes 140,000 to 150,000 clones, approximately 89% of them detected once, and about 16% sits in the top ten. Germline V gene sequence: CDR1 SEHNR, CDR2 FQNEAQ (reference sequence). V lost 5 bases, J lost 0 bases, and 5 bases stayed unmatched. This CDR3 comprises 17 residues. The source is an adult in good health. The source was peripheral blood, collected on day 0 of AZD1222 vaccination. The chain joins TRBV7-9 to TRBJ2-3; 13 bases match TRBD2. The CDR3 DNA sequence: TGTGCCAGCAGCCCGCGGACTAGCGGGGGTAGCACAGATACGCAGTATTTT. It encodes CASSPRTSGGSTDTQYF. Full variable domain (outside the CDR3, taken from reference TRBV7-9 and TRBJ2-3): DTGVSQNPRHKITKRGQNVTFRCDPISEHNRLYWYRQTLGQGPEFLTYFQNEAQLEKSRLLSDRFSAERPKGSFSTLEIQRTEQGDSAMYLCASSPRTSGGSTDTQYFGPGTRLTVL.